This T cell receptor (beta chain) was recovered during a study of blood T cell repertoires in COVID-19. Authors' methods: Reference gene primer amplification yielded estimated nucleated cell counts. Some clones are missing from TCRdb's copy, which holds only in-frame ones; the method was immunoSEQ multiplex PCR. V and J calls plus clone size are reproduced from that table; the DNA served to infer D and trimming. The sample contains fewer than 400,000 clones, around 87% of which appear only once. The CDR3 consists of 16 residues. V shed 0 bases and J 6 bases; nucleotides not matched to a gene: 8. In germline, CDR1 is SGHRS, CDR2 YFSETQ. Those who participated ranged in age from about 18 to 89 years and resided in roughly 26 US areas. Two negative PCRs, clearance, or symptom resolution had been documented for recovered Cohort 3 donors.

Sequences were obtained from PBMCs or T cells enriched from blood (not recorded which). The chain is built from TRBV5-1 and TRBJ2-1; 8 nucleotides align to TRBD2. The sequence was obtained from a woman between 45 and 60 years old who had recovered from COVID-19. CDR3 in amino acids: CASSLALGSGGNEQFF. The CDR3 nucleotides read TGCGCCAGCAGCTTGGCCCTAGGAAGCGGGGGCAATGAGCAGTTCTTC.